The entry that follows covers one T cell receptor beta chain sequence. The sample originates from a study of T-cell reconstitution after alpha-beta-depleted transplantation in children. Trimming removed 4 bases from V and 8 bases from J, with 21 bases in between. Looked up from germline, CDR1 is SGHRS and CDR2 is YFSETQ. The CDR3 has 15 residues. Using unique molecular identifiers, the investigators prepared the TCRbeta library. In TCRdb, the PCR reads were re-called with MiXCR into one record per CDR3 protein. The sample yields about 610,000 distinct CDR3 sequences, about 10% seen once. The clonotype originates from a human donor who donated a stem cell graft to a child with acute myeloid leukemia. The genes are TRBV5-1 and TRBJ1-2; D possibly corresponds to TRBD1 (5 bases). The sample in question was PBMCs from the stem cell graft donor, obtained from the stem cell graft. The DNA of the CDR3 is TGCGCCAGCAGCGGCCAACCCGGGGCTCGGGAAGGCTACACCTTC. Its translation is CASSGQPGAREGYTF.